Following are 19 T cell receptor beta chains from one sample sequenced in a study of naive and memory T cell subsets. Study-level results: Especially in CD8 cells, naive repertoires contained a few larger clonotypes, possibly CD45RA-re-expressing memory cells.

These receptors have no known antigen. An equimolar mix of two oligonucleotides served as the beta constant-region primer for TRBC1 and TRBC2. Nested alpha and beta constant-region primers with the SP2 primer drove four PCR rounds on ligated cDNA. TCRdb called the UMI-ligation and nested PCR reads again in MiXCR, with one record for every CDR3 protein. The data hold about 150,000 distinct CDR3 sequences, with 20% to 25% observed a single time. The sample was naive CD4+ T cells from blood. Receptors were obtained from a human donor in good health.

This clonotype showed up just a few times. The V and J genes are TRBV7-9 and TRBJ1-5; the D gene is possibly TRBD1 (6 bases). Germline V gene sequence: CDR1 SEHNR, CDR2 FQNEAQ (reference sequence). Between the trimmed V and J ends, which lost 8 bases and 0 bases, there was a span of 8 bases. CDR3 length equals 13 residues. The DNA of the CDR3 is TGTGCCAGCGAGGGGGATAGCAATCAGCCCCAGCATTTT. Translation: CASEGDSNQPQHF.

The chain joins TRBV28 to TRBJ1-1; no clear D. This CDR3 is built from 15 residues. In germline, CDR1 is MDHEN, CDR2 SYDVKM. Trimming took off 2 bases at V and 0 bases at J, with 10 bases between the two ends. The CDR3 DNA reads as TGTGCCAGCAGTTTACCGACCGGAGTGAACACTGAAGCTTTCTTT. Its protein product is CASSLPTGVNTEAFF. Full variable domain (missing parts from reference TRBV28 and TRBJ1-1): DVKVTQSSRYLVKRTGEKVFLECVQDMDHENMFWYRQDPGLGLRLIYFSYDVKMKEKGDIPEGYSVSREKKERFSLILESASTNQTSMYLCASSLPTGVNTEAFFGQGTRLTVV.

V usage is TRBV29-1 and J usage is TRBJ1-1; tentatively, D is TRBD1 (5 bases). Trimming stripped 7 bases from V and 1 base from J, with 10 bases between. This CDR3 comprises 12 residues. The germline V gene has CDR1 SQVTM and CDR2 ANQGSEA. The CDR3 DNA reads TGCAGCGGTGGGACGCAGAACACTGAAGCTTTCTTT. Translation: CSGGTQNTEAFF.

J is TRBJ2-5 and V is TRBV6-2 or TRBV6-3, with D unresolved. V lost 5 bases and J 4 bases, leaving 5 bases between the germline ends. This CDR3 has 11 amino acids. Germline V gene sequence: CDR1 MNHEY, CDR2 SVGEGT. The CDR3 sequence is CASSTLETQYF. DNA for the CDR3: TGTGCCAGCAGTACACTAGAGACCCAGTACTTC.

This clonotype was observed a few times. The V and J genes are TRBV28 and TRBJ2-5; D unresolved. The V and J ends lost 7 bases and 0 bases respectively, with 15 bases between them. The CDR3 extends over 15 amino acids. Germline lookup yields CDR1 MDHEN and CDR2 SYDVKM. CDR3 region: CASKGSAVYQETQYF. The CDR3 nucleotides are TGTGCCAGCAAAGGTTCGGCGGTGTACCAAGAGACCCAGTACTTC.

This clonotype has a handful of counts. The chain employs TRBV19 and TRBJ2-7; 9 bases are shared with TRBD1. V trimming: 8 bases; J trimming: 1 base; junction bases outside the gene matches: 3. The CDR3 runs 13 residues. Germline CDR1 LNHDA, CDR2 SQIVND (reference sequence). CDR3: CASAGTGSYEQYF. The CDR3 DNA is TGTGCCAGTGCCGGGACAGGGTCCTACGAGCAGTACTTC.

The CDR3 DNA is TGCGCCAGCAGTGCGAAAAAAGAGCAGTTCTTC. Amino acid sequence: CASSAKKEQFF. This chain uses TRBV10-2 with TRBJ2-1; D is undetermined. CDR1 WSHSY and CDR2 SAAADI come from the germline V gene. The V and J ends lost 4 bases and 10 bases respectively, with 8 bases between them. This CDR3 has 11 residues.

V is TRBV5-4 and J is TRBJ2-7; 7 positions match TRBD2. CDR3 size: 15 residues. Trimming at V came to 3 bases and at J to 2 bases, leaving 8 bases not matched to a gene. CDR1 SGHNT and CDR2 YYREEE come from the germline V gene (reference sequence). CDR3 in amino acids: CASSSKASGAYEQYF. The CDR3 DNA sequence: TGTGCCAGCAGCTCGAAGGCTAGCGGTGCCTACGAGCAGTACTTC.

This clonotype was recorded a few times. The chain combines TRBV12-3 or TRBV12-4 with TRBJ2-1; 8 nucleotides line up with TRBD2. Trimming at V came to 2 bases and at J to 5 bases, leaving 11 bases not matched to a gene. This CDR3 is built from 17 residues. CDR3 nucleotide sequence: TGTGCCAGCAGTTTACGGTTAAGCAATAGCGGGGACAATGAGCAGTTCTTC. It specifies CASSLRLSNSGDNEQFF.

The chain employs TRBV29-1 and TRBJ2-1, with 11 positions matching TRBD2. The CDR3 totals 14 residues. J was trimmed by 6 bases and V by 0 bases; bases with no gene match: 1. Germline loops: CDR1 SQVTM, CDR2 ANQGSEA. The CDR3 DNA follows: TGCAGCGTTGAAGACCTAGCGGGAGGCAATGAGCAGTTCTTC. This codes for CSVEDLAGGNEQFF.

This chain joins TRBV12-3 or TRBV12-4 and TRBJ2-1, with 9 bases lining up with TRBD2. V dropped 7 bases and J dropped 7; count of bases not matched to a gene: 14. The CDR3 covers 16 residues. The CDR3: CASTQGPSGTTNEQFF. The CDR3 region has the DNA TGTGCCAGCACCCAGGGGCCTAGCGGGACGACTAATGAGCAGTTCTTC.

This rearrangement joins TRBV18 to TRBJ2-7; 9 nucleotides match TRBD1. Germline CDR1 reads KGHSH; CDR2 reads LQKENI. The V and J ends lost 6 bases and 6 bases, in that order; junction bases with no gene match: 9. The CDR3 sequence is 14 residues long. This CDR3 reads CASSRPGTGFEQYF. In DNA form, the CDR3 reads TGTGCCAGCTCTCGTCCCGGGACAGGGTTCGAGCAGTACTTC.

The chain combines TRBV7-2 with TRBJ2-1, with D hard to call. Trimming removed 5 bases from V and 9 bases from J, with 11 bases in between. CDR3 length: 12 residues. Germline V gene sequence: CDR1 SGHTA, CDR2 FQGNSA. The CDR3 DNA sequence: TGTGCCAGCAGCCCCCAAATGGGTGAGCAGTTCTTC. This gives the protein CASSPQMGEQFF. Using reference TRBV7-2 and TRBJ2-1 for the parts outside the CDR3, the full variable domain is GAGVSQSPSNKVTEKGKDVELRCDPISGHTALYWYRQSLGQGLEFLIYFQGNSAPDKSGLPSDRFSAERTGGSVSTLTIQRTQQEDSAVYLCASSPQMGEQFFGPGTRLTVL.

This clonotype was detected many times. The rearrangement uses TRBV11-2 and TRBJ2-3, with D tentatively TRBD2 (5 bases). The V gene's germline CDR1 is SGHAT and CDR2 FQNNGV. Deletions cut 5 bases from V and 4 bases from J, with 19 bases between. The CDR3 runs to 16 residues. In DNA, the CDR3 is TGTGCCAGCAGCGAGGAGCGGCTCTTGTGGCCAGATACGCAGTATTTT. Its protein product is CASSEERLLWPDTQYF.

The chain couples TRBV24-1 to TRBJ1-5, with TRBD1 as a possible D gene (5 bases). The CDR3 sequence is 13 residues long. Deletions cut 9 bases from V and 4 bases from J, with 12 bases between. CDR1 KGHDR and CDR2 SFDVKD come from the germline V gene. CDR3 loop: CATGGGANQPQHF. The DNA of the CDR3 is TGTGCCACCGGGGGTGGGGCGAATCAGCCCCAGCATTTT.

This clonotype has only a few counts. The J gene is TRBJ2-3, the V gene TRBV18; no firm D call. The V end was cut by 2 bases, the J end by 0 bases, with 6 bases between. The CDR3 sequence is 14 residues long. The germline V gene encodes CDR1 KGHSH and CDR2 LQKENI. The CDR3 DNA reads TGTGCCAGCTCACCAGGGCATAGCACAGATACGCAGTATTTT. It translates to CASSPGHSTDTQYF.

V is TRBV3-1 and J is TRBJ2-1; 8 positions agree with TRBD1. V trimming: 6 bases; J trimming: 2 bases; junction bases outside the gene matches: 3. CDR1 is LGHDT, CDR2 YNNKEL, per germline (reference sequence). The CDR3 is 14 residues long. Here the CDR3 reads CASRGQGTYNEQFF. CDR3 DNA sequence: TGTGCCAGCAGAGGACAGGGTACCTACAATGAGCAGTTCTTC.

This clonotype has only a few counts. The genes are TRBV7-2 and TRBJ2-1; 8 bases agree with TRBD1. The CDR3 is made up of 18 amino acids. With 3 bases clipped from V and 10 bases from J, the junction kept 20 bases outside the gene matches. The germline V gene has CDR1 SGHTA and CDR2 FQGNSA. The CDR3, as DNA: TGTGCCAGCAGCTTGGGCGGCCGGGGCCAGGGGGCGTTTGGGGAGCAGTTCTTC. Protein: CASSLGGRGQGAFGEQFF.

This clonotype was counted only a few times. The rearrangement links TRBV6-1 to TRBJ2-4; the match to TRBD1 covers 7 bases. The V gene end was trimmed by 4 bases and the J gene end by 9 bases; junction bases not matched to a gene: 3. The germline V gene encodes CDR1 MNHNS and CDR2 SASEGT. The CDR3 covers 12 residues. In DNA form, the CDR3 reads TGTGCCAGCAGTGCTGGGACAGTCATTCAGTACTTC. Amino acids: CASSAGTVIQYF.